Following are 19 T cell receptor beta chains from one sample sequenced in a study of shared clonotypes between healthy human individuals. Naive CD8 cells were CD45RO-negative, positively selected for CCR7, excluding terminally differentiated effector memory CD45RA+ cells. Libraries were prepared by immunoSEQ multiplex PCR; TCRdb keeps only in-frame clonotypes and omits some of them. The sample includes some 2,100,000 clones, about 93% of them seen just once. Sequencing used naive CD8+ T cells from PBMCs. The receptors shown here come from a man aged 18 to 29 in good health. Some clones in this sample may be carry-over from other donors' samples.

The rearrangement links TRBV9 to TRBJ2-4; 7 bases agree with TRBD2. The CDR3 contains 14 residues. V lost 0 bases to trimming and J lost 8 bases; unmatched junction nucleotides: 5. Looked up from germline, CDR1 is SGDLS and CDR2 is YYNGEE. This CDR3 reads CASSVGEGGDIQYF. The CDR3 DNA sequence: TGTGCCAGCAGCGTAGGGGAGGGAGGGGACATTCAGTACTTC.

The V call is TRBV28, the J call TRBJ2-1, with 11 bases identical to TRBD2. Germline CDR1 is MDHEN and CDR2 is SYDVKM. V was clipped by 3 bases and J by 13 bases; unmatched bases: 8. The CDR3 covers 14 residues. CDR3 sequence: CASSFGTSGAPQFF. In nucleotides, the CDR3 is TGTGCCAGCAGTTTCGGGACTAGCGGTGCCCCTCAGTTCTTC. Full variable domain (missing parts from reference TRBV28 and TRBJ2-1): DVKVTQSSRYLVKRTGEKVFLECVQDMDHENMFWYRQDPGLGLRLIYFSYDVKMKEKGDIPEGYSVSREKKERFSLILESASTNQTSMYLCASSFGTSGAPQFFGPGTRLTVL.

The CDR3 is CASSPVSGYNEQFF. The CDR3 DNA reads TGTGCCAGCAGCCCCGTCTCTGGCTACAATGAGCAGTTCTTC. The rearrangement uses TRBV7-3 and TRBJ2-1; D is ambiguous. V lost 5 bases and J lost 3, with 11 bases in between. The length of the CDR3 is 14 residues. Germline CDR1 and CDR2: SGHTA and FQGTGA.

This rearrangement joins TRBV5-5 to TRBJ1-1; 10 bases are shared with TRBD1. This CDR3 has 15 residues. Germline V gene lookup returns CDR1 SGHKS and CDR2 YYEKEE (reference sequence). V lost 3 bases to trimming and J lost 0 bases; unmatched junction nucleotides: 2. This CDR3 reads CASSSDRGLNTEAFF. The CDR3 DNA follows: TGTGCCAGCAGCTCGGACAGGGGGTTGAACACTGAAGCTTTCTTT.

The rearrangement uses TRBV4-3 and TRBJ1-2, with a weak D call TRBD1 (5 bases). Deletions cut 0 bases from V and 0 bases from J, with 17 bases between. Germline V gene sequence: CDR1 LGHNA, CDR2 YSLEER. The length of the CDR3 is 18 residues. The CDR3 protein is CASSQDTRASYSNYGYTF. The CDR3 DNA reads TGCGCCAGCAGCCAAGACACCAGGGCCTCTTACTCTAACTATGGCTACACCTTC.

Regarding this clone: Distinct nucleotide sequences in the sample also encode this CDR3. This sequence joins TRBV5-1 and TRBJ2-1; TRBD1 aligns across 7 bases. The V segment lost 2 bases and the J segment 3 bases; nucleotides outside the gene matches: 5. The CDR3 contains 15 residues. The germline V gene encodes CDR1 SGHRS and CDR2 YFSETQ. The CDR3 region has the DNA TGCGCCAGCAGCTTAAGCAGGGGGATCTACAATGAGCAGTTCTTC. The encoded protein is CASSLSRGIYNEQFF.

V is TRBV4-3 and J is TRBJ2-2; maybe TRBD2 (6 bases). This CDR3 has 15 residues. V lost 0 bases to trimming and J lost 3 bases, with 8 bases between them. The germline V gene has CDR1 LGHNA and CDR2 YSLEER. This CDR3 reads CASSQEAGYTGELFF. The CDR3 DNA is TGCGCCAGCAGCCAAGAGGCGGGGTACACCGGGGAGCTGTTTTTT.

This clone was detected only once. The chain uses TRBV13 and TRBJ2-7; D possibly corresponds to TRBD2 (5 bases). Trimming shortened V by 5 bases and J by 2 bases, and 19 bases separated the two germline ends. Germline V gives CDR1 PRHDT, CDR2 FYEKMQ (reference sequence). There are 16 residues in the CDR3. Here the CDR3 DNA reads TGTGCCAGCAGCACGGGATCAGTAACGGAAGCCTACGAGCAGTACTTC. Its translation: CASSTGSVTEAYEQYF.

The rearrangement joins TRBV27 to TRBJ2-7, with D perhaps matching TRBD1 (6 bases). Germline lookup yields CDR1 MNHEY and CDR2 SMNVEV (reference sequence). The V gene lost 6 bases and the J gene lost 4 bases, with 10 bases spanning the gap. The length of the CDR3 is 12 residues. CDR3 sequence (DNA): TGTGCCAGCAGGACAGGTTGGTACGAGCAGTACTTC. It encodes CASRTGWYEQYF.

The count of this clone is one. The chain employs TRBV5-6 and TRBJ1-1; no clear D. Germline assignment: CDR1 SGHDT and CDR2 YYEEEE. This CDR3 is 15 amino acids long. V was trimmed by 1 base and J by 4 bases, leaving 14 bases between them. CDR3 DNA sequence: TGTGCCAGCAGCTTGAGTCAACGGTTGGTCACTGAAGCTTTCTTT. Translating it yields CASSLSQRLVTEAFF.

Only one count was recorded for this clone. The CDR3 DNA is TGTGCCAGCAGCCCCAGACTAGCGGGAGAACAGGGCCGAGATACGCAGTATTTT. Protein sequence: CASSPRLAGEQGRDTQYF. J is TRBJ2-3 and V is TRBV7-2; TRBD2 aligns across 12 bases. The V segment lost 5 bases and the J segment 5 bases; nucleotides outside the gene matches: 14. The CDR3 covers 18 residues. The germline CDR1 and CDR2 sequences are SGHTA and FQGNSA.

The chain has TRBV7-9 and TRBJ2-1; D is ambiguous. The germline V gene has CDR1 SEHNR and CDR2 FQNEAQ (reference sequence). There are 14 residues in the CDR3. V lost 1 base and J 8 bases, leaving 12 bases between the germline ends. CDR3 nucleotides: TGTGCCAGCAGCTTAGAATTTGAGCAGGATGAGCAGTTCTTC. Residues: CASSLEFEQDEQFF.

This sequence joins TRBV29-1 and TRBJ2-1, with D possibly being TRBD2 (6 bases). V lost 5 bases and J lost 1, with 9 bases in between. Germline lookup yields CDR1 SQVTM and CDR2 ANQGSEA. The CDR3 covers 13 residues. CDR3 residues: CSVWGGSYNEQFF. The CDR3 DNA reads TGCAGCGTTTGGGGAGGATCCTACAATGAGCAGTTCTTC.

The V call is TRBV7-8, the J call TRBJ2-7, with 8 bases fitting TRBD2. The CDR3 contains 15 residues. The junction had 6 bases not matched to a gene; V was cut back by 1 base and J by 4 bases. Germline CDR1 is SGHVS and CDR2 is FQNEAQ. This CDR3 reads CASSLVQREWYEQYF. The CDR3 DNA reads TGTGCCAGCAGCTTAGTTCAGCGGGAGTGGTACGAGCAGTACTTC.

The V call is TRBV7-3, the J call TRBJ2-2, with 7 nucleotides matching TRBD1. Germline V gene lookup returns CDR1 SGHTA and CDR2 FQGTGA. There are 14 residues in the CDR3. V dropped 5 bases and J dropped 4; count of bases not matched to a gene: 4. The CDR3 protein is CASSTDRVTGELFF. The CDR3 DNA reads TGTGCCAGCAGCACAGACAGGGTCACCGGGGAGCTGTTTTTT.

The rearrangement links TRBV11-3 to TRBJ2-7; TRBD2 aligns across 10 bases. The CDR3 is 15 amino acids. Unmatched junction bases numbered 12, after V lost 7 bases and J lost 6 bases. Germline lookup yields CDR1 SGHNT and CDR2 YENEEA. CDR3 sequence reads: CASTPNGLAVSEQYF. In DNA form, the CDR3 reads TGTGCCAGCACCCCGAATGGACTAGCGGTTAGCGAGCAGTACTTC.

The rearrangement uses TRBV13 and TRBJ2-1, with D possibly being TRBD1 (6 bases). CDR3 length equals 14 residues. CDR1 PRHDT and CDR2 FYEKMQ come from the germline V gene (reference sequence). Trimming shortened V by 8 bases and J by 5 bases, and 16 bases separated the two germline ends. CDR3 nucleotide sequence: TGTGCCAGCGTAAGGACAGCCAATAACAATGAGCAGTTCTTC. Translating gives CASVRTANNNEQFF.

The chain uses TRBV9 and TRBJ1-3; the D is unclear. The CDR3 consists of 15 residues. CDR1 is SGDLS and CDR2 is YYNGEE in the germline V gene. Trimming cost V 3 bases and J 0 bases, with 10 bases left between them. CDR3 residues: CASSEVDHSGNTIYF. CDR3 coding DNA: TGTGCCAGCAGCGAAGTAGACCACTCTGGAAACACCATATATTTT.

The gene calls are TRBV11-2 and TRBJ1-1; 7 bases align to TRBD1. Losses at the gene ends were 5 bases for V and 5 bases for J; bases not matched to a gene: 14. The CDR3 sequence is 16 residues long. Germline V CDR1 and CDR2: SGHAT, FQNNGV. In DNA form, the CDR3 reads TGTGCCAGCAGCCCGCCCGGCGACAGGGTAGGGACTGAAGCTTTCTTT. This encodes CASSPPGDRVGTEAFF.